Shown below are 13 T cell receptor beta chains from a single sample sequenced in a study of blood T cell repertoires in COVID-19. The data were produced by immunoSEQ multiplex PCR, yet TCRdb's version contains in-frame clones alone and is incomplete. The top ten hold less than 20% of the sample, which has about 170,000 clones, around four fifths seen once. Sequencing was carried out using peripheral blood. Source of these receptors: a woman between 65 and 79 years old who had recovered from COVID-19.

The CDR3 nucleotides read TGTGCCAGTAGTGTGGGACAGGCTGCAACTAATGAAAAACTGTTTTTT. Protein sequence: CASSVGQAATNEKLFF. This chain uses TRBV19 with TRBJ1-4, with 8 bases lining up with TRBD1. The CDR3 has 16 amino acids. J was trimmed by 0 bases and V by 5 bases; bases with no gene match: 5. In germline, CDR1 is LNHDA, CDR2 SQIVND (reference sequence).

The chain is built from TRBV6-2 or TRBV6-3 and TRBJ1-5; D may be TRBD1 (5 bases). The V gene lost 4 bases and the J gene lost 2 bases, with 12 bases spanning the gap. From germline, CDR1 is MNHEY and CDR2 SVGEGT. The CDR3 spans 15 residues. The CDR3 nucleotides are TGTGCCAGCAGTTCCCGCGGGGCCGGCAATCAGCCCCAGCATTTT. Translated, it gives CASSSRGAGNQPQHF.

The gene calls are TRBV5-1 and TRBJ2-3; a weak D match, TRBD2 (6 bases). V lost 1 base to trimming and J lost 4 bases, with 13 bases between them. Germline V gene sequence: CDR1 SGHRS, CDR2 YFSETQ. The CDR3 has 15 amino acids. CDR3 amino acids: CASSLLASSADTQYF. For the CDR3, the DNA is TGCGCCAGCAGCTTGCTAGCGTCTAGCGCAGATACGCAGTATTTT.

The chain carries TRBV4-1 and TRBJ1-1; tentatively, D is TRBD1 (5 bases). V dropped 5 bases and J dropped 4 bases, with 14 bases sitting between them. This CDR3 is built from 14 residues. The germline CDR1 and CDR2 sequences are MGHRA and YSYEKL. The DNA of the CDR3 is TGCGCCAGCAGCGGCCACGGGGGTGGCACTGAAGCTTTCTTT. Its protein product is CASSGHGGGTEAFF.

This chain links TRBV2 with TRBJ2-5; 8 bases are a match to TRBD1. With 11 bases clipped from V and 5 bases from J, the junction kept 10 bases outside the gene matches. Germline CDR1 is SNHLY and CDR2 is FYNNEI. There are 13 residues in the CDR3. The CDR3 DNA reads as TGTGCCGGACTCCAGGGGGCCGGGGAGACCCAGTACTTC. Protein: CAGLQGAGETQYF.

CDR3 loop: CSARTGRGNTIYF. The CDR3 coding sequence is TGCAGCGCTCGGACAGGGCGCGGAAACACCATATATTTT. The rearrangement uses TRBV29-1 and TRBJ1-3; 8 bases match TRBD1. Germline CDR1 SQVTM, CDR2 ANQGSEA. The length of the CDR3 is 13 residues. V was clipped by 7 bases and J by 4 bases; unmatched bases: 6.

The J gene is TRBJ2-7, the V gene TRBV5-4; a possible D gene is TRBD2 (6 bases). V lost 0 bases to trimming and J lost 2 bases, with 15 bases between them. Germline V CDR1 and CDR2: SGHNT, YYREEE (reference sequence). The length of the CDR3 is 16 residues. The DNA of the CDR3 is TGTGCCAGCAGCTTGGTTGGGGGGTTTAGCCCCTACGAGCAGTACTTC. Protein sequence: CASSLVGGFSPYEQYF.

The chain carries TRBV18 and TRBJ1-1; 7 bases are shared with TRBD1. Trimming at V came to 10 bases and at J to 2 bases, leaving 7 bases not matched to a gene. This CDR3 spans 13 amino acids. Germline lookup yields CDR1 KGHSH and CDR2 LQKENI. CDR3 DNA sequence: TGTGCCACCACCGGACAGGCCAACACTGAAGCTTTCTTT. Translation gives CATTGQANTEAFF.

The chain is built from TRBV19 and TRBJ2-7, with 9 bases lining up with TRBD1. This CDR3 has 15 residues. Per germline, CDR1 LNHDA and CDR2 SQIVND (reference sequence). With V trimmed by 5 bases and J by 2 bases, 7 bases remained unmatched. For the CDR3, the DNA is TGTGCCAGTAGTCCGCACGGACAGGGGACCTACGAGCAGTACTTC. Amino acid sequence: CASSPHGQGTYEQYF.

The gene calls are TRBV5-1 and TRBJ1-1, with D maybe TRBD1 (6 bases). The V gene lost 4 bases and the J gene lost 1 base, with 14 bases spanning the gap. Germline-derived CDR1 and CDR2 are SGHRS and YFSETQ. There are 15 residues in the CDR3. The DNA for the CDR3 is TGCGCCAGCAGCCCGGGGGGGGCCAGGAACACTGAAGCTTTCTTT. Amino acids: CASSPGGARNTEAFF.

For this clone: A junction boundary mismatches the germline segment, possibly from a read error. The V call is TRBV5-4, the J call TRBJ2-2, with D perhaps TRBD1 (5 bases). There are 14 residues in the CDR3. The V gene's germline CDR1 is SGHNT and CDR2 YYREEE (reference sequence). CDR3 residues: CASSWAGNIGELFF. CDR3 DNA: TGTGCCAGCAGCTGGGCAGGGAACATCGGGGAGCTGTTTTTT.

The J gene is TRBJ2-7, the V gene TRBV28; 10 nucleotides match TRBD2. The CDR3 runs to 15 residues. Germline values: CDR1 MDHEN, CDR2 SYDVKM. Trimming cost V 6 bases and J 2 bases; bases outside gene matches: 7. The CDR3 loop reads CASRTGTSEAYEQYF. The CDR3 DNA follows: TGTGCCAGCAGAACCGGGACTAGCGAAGCCTACGAGCAGTACTTC.

The chain is built from TRBV19 and TRBJ2-2; 8 nucleotides line up with TRBD2. Germline V gene lookup returns CDR1 LNHDA and CDR2 SQIVND (reference sequence). CDR3 size: 14 residues. V was clipped by 10 bases and J by 4 bases; unmatched bases: 8. Here the CDR3 DNA reads TGTGCCACCGGGCCCCGGGGGGGCACCGGGGAGCTGTTTTTT. It encodes CATGPRGGTGELFF.